This T cell receptor (beta chain) was identified in a study of monozygotic twins with inflammatory bowel disease. Total RNA amounting to about 3,700 ng went into each TCR library. TCRdb re-called the 5' RACE reads and shows each CDR3 protein once, DNA omitted. This table holds fewer than 350,000 distinct CDR3 sequences. CDR1 and CDR2 from the germline V gene are SGHTA and FQGNSA. The CDR3 has 17 residues. In the case of this clonotype: Its target is unknown.

Points from the study as a whole: Among IBD patients, TCRbeta diversity (inverse Simpson) was lower than in healthy co-twins.

V is TRBV7-2 and J is TRBJ2-1. This TCR was sampled from a human donor with ulcerative colitis or Crohn's disease, or a healthy co-twin of an affected twin (not recorded which). Sequencing used blood. CDR3 region: CASSSPSGWSSYNEQFF. Using reference TRBV7-2 and TRBJ2-1 for the parts outside the CDR3, the full variable domain is GAGVSQSPSNKVTEKGKDVELRCDPISGHTALYWYRQSLGQGLEFLIYFQGNSAPDKSGLPSDRFSAERTGGSVSTLTIQRTQQEDSAVYLCASSSPSGWSSYNEQFFGPGTRLTVL.